These 18 T cell receptor beta chains were sequenced from one sample in a study of Japanese encephalitis immunity and Zika vaccine responses. TCRdb re-derived calls from the 5' RACE reads in MiXCR, one entry per CDR3 protein. The sample carries about 200 distinct CDR3 sequences, 11% recorded once. Peptide pools at about 1 ug/mL each stimulated CFSE-labeled PBMCs over a roughly 6-day culture. Live CD56-CD19-CD16-CD3+CD4+ cells with low CFSE were sorted unfixed as proliferating CD4 T cells. Here the sequenced sample was antigen-activated CD4+ T cells from blood, cultured, taken during a Zika inactivated vaccine study. These receptors were collected from an adult woman who received an inactivated Zika virus vaccine.

This clonotype appeared a few times. CDR3: CAWSQGGAGLTDTQYF. DNA for the CDR3: TGTGCCTGGAGCCAAGGGGGGGCAGGGCTCACAGATACGCAGTATTTT. The chain carries TRBV30 and TRBJ2-3; D is perhaps TRBD2 (7 bases). Germline assignment: CDR1 GTSNPN and CDR2 SVGIG (reference sequence). The CDR3 loop spans 16 amino acids. Between the trimmed V and J ends, which lost 3 bases and 2 bases, there was a span of 18 bases. The full variable domain, completed using reference TRBV30 and TRBJ2-3, is SQTIHQWPATLVQPVGSPLSLECTVEGTSNPNLYWYRQAAGRGLQLLFYSVGIGQISSEVPQNLSASRPQDRQFILSSKKLLLSDSGFYLCAWSQGGAGLTDTQYFGPGTRLTVL.

This clonotype rates as hyperexpanded. The CDR3 sequence: CAWSRWSVVGGAPANEQFF. The CDR3 region has the DNA TGTGCCTGGAGTAGATGGTCGGTCGTGGGAGGGGCGCCAGCAAATGAGCAGTTCTTC. The chain joins TRBV30 to TRBJ2-1; 7 bases line up with TRBD2. The CDR3 spans 19 residues. V lost 2 bases, J lost 7 bases, and 23 bases stayed unmatched. The germline gives CDR1 GTSNPN, CDR2 SVGIG (reference sequence).

This clonotype ranks as large. The chain couples TRBV7-2 to TRBJ2-5, with TRBD2 as a possible D gene (5 bases). Trimming removed 5 bases at V and 1 base at J, with 14 bases between. This CDR3 region has 15 residues. Germline-derived CDR1 and CDR2 are SGHTA and FQGNSA. The CDR3 bases are TGTGCCAGCAGCCAAGGGTCTAGCCTCCAAGAGACCCAGTACTTC. It yields the protein CASSQGSSLQETQYF.

The rearrangement uses TRBV6-1 and TRBJ1-1; 9 bases line up with TRBD1. Germline-derived CDR1 and CDR2 are MNHNS and SASEGT. After removal of 5 bases from V and 0 bases from J, the junction contained 10 bases not matched to a gene. The CDR3 contains 17 residues. The CDR3 is CASSTGTGSALNTEAFF. CDR3 DNA sequence: TGTGCCAGCAGTACCGGGACAGGGAGCGCCTTGAACACTGAAGCTTTCTTT.

By proportion, this clonotype is medium-sized. The rearrangement joins TRBV18 to TRBJ1-1; D uncertain. Germline CDR1 reads KGHSH; CDR2 reads LQKENI. Trimming stripped 3 bases from V and 7 bases from J, with 9 bases between. The CDR3 length is 12 residues. The CDR3 is CASSPLDGEAFF. The CDR3 region has the DNA TGTGCCAGCTCACCCTTGGACGGTGAAGCTTTCTTT.

By sample fraction, this clonotype is medium-sized. The V call is TRBV3-1, the J call TRBJ2-1, with TRBD1 matching 9 bases. Germline CDR1 and CDR2: LGHDT and YNNKEL (reference sequence). Trimming cost V 4 bases and J 4 bases; bases outside gene matches: 5. This CDR3 has 15 residues. The chain's CDR3 is CASSLGTGTYNEQFF. The CDR3 DNA reads as TGTGCCAGCAGCCTAGGGACAGGGACGTACAATGAGCAGTTCTTC.

In this sample, this clonotype is large. The genes are TRBV11-2 and TRBJ1-6; D is perhaps TRBD1 (5 bases). This CDR3 contains 15 residues. The V gene's germline CDR1 is SGHAT and CDR2 FQNNGV. V lost 5 bases and J 10 bases, leaving 18 bases between the germline ends. The CDR3 reads CASSRNQVGGSPLHF. The CDR3, as DNA: TGTGCCAGCAGCCGGAACCAGGTCGGGGGATCACCCCTCCACTTT.

This clonotype is judged large. The V and J genes are TRBV19 and TRBJ2-2, with 9 positions matching TRBD1. Losses at the gene ends were 6 bases for V and 1 base for J; bases not matched to a gene: 6. The CDR3 length is 16 residues. The germline V gene encodes CDR1 LNHDA and CDR2 SQIVND (reference sequence). The CDR3 region is CASSRGTGWNTGELFF. DNA of the CDR3: TGTGCCAGTAGCCGGGGGACAGGGTGGAACACCGGGGAGCTGTTTTTT. The whole variable domain, filled in from reference TRBV19 and TRBJ2-2, reads DGGITQSPKYLFRKEGQNVTLSCEQNLNHDAMYWYRQDPGQGLRLIYYSQIVNDFQKGDIAEGYSVSREKKESFPLTVTSAQKNPTAFYLCASSRGTGWNTGELFFGEGSRLTVL.

This clonotype is labeled as large. This chain links TRBV6-4 with TRBJ2-1; D is ambiguous. The CDR3 runs to 16 residues. Germline V gives CDR1 MRHNA, CDR2 SNTAGT. V was clipped by 3 bases and J by 4 bases, with 16 bases between them. CDR3 DNA: TGTGCCAGCAGTGAAGACCCCCAGGTGATTTACAATGAGCAGTTCTTC. Protein sequence: CASSEDPQVIYNEQFF.

This clonotype has only a few counts. The chain combines TRBV30 with TRBJ1-6; D is possibly TRBD1 (6 bases). This CDR3 contains 15 residues. V was clipped by 3 bases and J by 7 bases, with 16 bases between them. Germline CDR1 is GTSNPN and CDR2 is SVGIG (reference sequence). CDR3: CAWRKTGSWNSPLHF. The CDR3 DNA reads TGTGCCTGGAGGAAAACAGGGTCTTGGAATTCACCCCTCCACTTT.

This clonotype counts as large. CDR3 protein: CASSLLLRVANTEAFF. As DNA, the CDR3 is TGCGCCAGCAGCCTCCTGCTAAGGGTTGCGAACACTGAAGCTTTCTTT. The rearrangement uses TRBV4-3 and TRBJ1-1; D is undetermined. Germline V CDR1 and CDR2: LGHNA, YSLEER. Trimming removed 4 bases at V and 1 base at J, with 16 bases between. This CDR3 has 16 amino acids.

This clonotype is large. The gene calls are TRBV29-1 and TRBJ2-7; D is perhaps TRBD1 or TRBD2 (5 bases each). The CDR3 is made up of 12 amino acids. CDR1 is SQVTM, CDR2 ANQGSEA, per germline. Trimming shortened V by 5 bases and J by 8 bases, and 16 bases separated the two germline ends. For the CDR3, the DNA is TGCAGCGTTCATGAGAGAGGGACCCAGCAGTACTTC. It is translated as CSVHERGTQQYF.

By its share, this clonotype is medium-sized (0.01 to 0.1%). The chain combines TRBV30 with TRBJ1-2, with TRBD1 matching over 7 bases. CDR1 is GTSNPN and CDR2 is SVGIG in the germline V gene (reference sequence). J gave up 7 bases and V 6 bases, and 5 bases lay outside the gene matches. This CDR3 comprises 11 residues. The CDR3 DNA reads as TGTGCCTGTGACAGGGAACGTGGCTACACCTTC. Encoded protein: CACDRERGYTF. The complete variable domain, with remaining parts taken from reference TRBV30 and TRBJ1-2, reads SQTIHQWPATLVQPVGSPLSLECTVEGTSNPNLYWYRQAAGRGLQLLFYSVGIGQISSEVPQNLSASRPQDRQFILSSKKLLLSDSGFYLCACDRERGYTFGSGTRLTVV.

This clonotype qualifies as hyperexpanded. V is TRBV5-4 and J is TRBJ2-5; 8 bases line up with TRBD2. Trimming at V came to 6 bases and at J to 4 bases, leaving 8 bases not matched to a gene. The CDR3 spans 14 residues. Germline V CDR1 and CDR2: SGHNT, YYREEE (reference sequence). The CDR3 DNA follows: TGTGCCAGCACGCGCCCCGGGAGGGGAGAGACCCAGTACTTC. Protein sequence: CASTRPGRGETQYF.

This clonotype is medium-sized within its sample. This chain uses TRBV15 with TRBJ1-5; D ambiguous. Germline V CDR1 and CDR2: LNHNV, YYDKDF (reference sequence). CDR3 length equals 16 residues. Trimming took off 0 bases at V and 2 bases at J, with 11 bases between the two ends. CDR3 DNA sequence: TGTGCCACCAGCAGAGAGGGAGGGAGCGGCAATCAGCCCCAGCATTTT. Translating it yields CATSREGGSGNQPQHF.

By share, this clonotype counts as large. V gene TRBV20-1 combines with J gene TRBJ2-6; D unclear. Per the germline V gene, CDR1 is DFQATT and CDR2 is SNEGSKA (reference sequence). The CDR3 totals 14 residues. V lost 5 bases, J lost 4 bases, and 12 bases lay in between. CDR3 amino acids: CSARAAEGANVLTF. DNA for the CDR3: TGCAGTGCTCGAGCAGCAGAAGGGGCCAACGTCCTGACTTTC.

This clonotype is large. This sequence joins TRBV28 and TRBJ1-1; a weak D match, TRBD1 (6 bases). Trimming removed 10 bases at V and 7 bases at J, with 16 bases between. The CDR3 runs 12 residues. Germline CDR1 and CDR2: MDHEN and SYDVKM. DNA of the CDR3: TGTGCCACGCGGACAGCGGCCTATGAAGCTTTCTTT. Translation: CATRTAAYEAFF.

In its sample, this clonotype is medium-sized. The chain carries TRBV20-1 and TRBJ2-5, with 14 positions matching TRBD2. From germline, CDR1 is DFQATT and CDR2 SNEGSKA (reference sequence). The CDR3 runs 19 residues. V lost 1 base to trimming and J lost 2 bases; unmatched junction nucleotides: 12. The CDR3 loop reads CSARGATSGGENRQETQYF. CDR3 in DNA: TGCAGTGCTAGAGGCGCGACTAGCGGGGGGGAAAACAGACAAGAGACCCAGTACTTC.